These 21 T cell receptor beta chains share one sample of origin, sequenced in a study of identical twins. One entry per CDR3 protein, called by TCRdb with MiXCR from the 5' RACE reads. The top ten hold roughly 3.7% of the sample, which has 250,000 or so distinct CDR3 sequences, about 13% seen once. This sample also belongs to another study, concerning yellow fever vaccine responses in identical twins.

Sequenced: memory (CD45RO+) T cells sorted from blood. These receptors were taken from a woman younger than 30 in good health.

This clonotype has more than one count but fewer than ten. The chain joins TRBV5-6 to TRBJ2-1; D not resolved. The CDR3 is made up of 13 amino acids. Trimming took off 5 bases at V and 10 bases at J, with 16 bases between the two ends. Germline-derived CDR1 and CDR2 are SGHDT and YYEEEE. The CDR3, as DNA: TGTGCCAGCAGTTACTCCCCTATGCGGGAGCAGTTCTTC. Protein product: CASSYSPMREQFF.

This clonotype was counted a few times. The chain joins TRBV4-2 to TRBJ2-3; the match to TRBD2 covers 16 bases. V lost 0 bases, J lost 5 bases, and 2 bases stayed unmatched. Germline CDR1 and CDR2: LGHNA and YNFKEQ. CDR3 length: 17 amino acids. CDR3 region: CASSQEGLAGGQDTQYF. Written as DNA, the CDR3 is TGTGCCAGCAGCCAAGAGGGACTAGCGGGGGGGCAAGATACGCAGTATTTT.

Many counts were recorded for this clonotype. For the CDR3, the DNA is TGCAGTGCTAGATCAGGGTCGGGCCCCAATCAGCCCCAGCATTTT. This sequence encodes CSARSGSGPNQPQHF. The chain uses TRBV20-1 and TRBJ1-5; a weak D match, TRBD1 (5 bases). Germline V gene data show CDR1 as DFQATT and CDR2 as SNEGSKA (reference sequence). The CDR3 is 15 residues long. With 2 bases removed from V and 3 bases from J, the gap between germline ends came to 14 bases.

In this sample, this clonotype turned up many times. The chain has TRBV20-1 and TRBJ2-7; a possible D gene is TRBD2 (5 bases). Per the germline V gene, CDR1 is DFQATT and CDR2 is SNEGSKA (reference sequence). The CDR3 consists of 13 residues. Trimming left V 1 base short and J 2 bases short, with 9 bases between. CDR3 coding DNA: TGCAGTGCTAGAGGTAGAGGGACCTACGAGCAGTACTTC. Amino acid sequence: CSARGRGTYEQYF.

This clonotype was counted only a few times. The J gene is TRBJ1-1, the V gene TRBV3-1, with D possibly TRBD1 on 6 matching bases. The CDR3 runs 14 residues. V was cut by 4 bases and J by 1 base, with 10 bases left in between. CDR1 is LGHDT, CDR2 YNNKEL, per germline (reference sequence). The CDR3 is CASSPHRENTEAFF. The CDR3 DNA follows: TGTGCCAGCAGCCCCCACAGGGAGAACACTGAAGCTTTCTTT.

This clonotype was observed a handful of times. This sequence joins TRBV7-8 and TRBJ2-1, with TRBD1 matching over 7 bases. The V and J ends lost 5 bases and 15 bases, in that order; junction bases with no gene match: 16. Germline V CDR1 and CDR2: SGHVS, FQNEAQ. The CDR3 is 14 amino acids. The CDR3 DNA sequence: TGTGCCAGCAGCCCCGGGACAGTCCTAAAGCAGTGGTTCTTC. It encodes CASSPGTVLKQWFF.

This clonotype was detected many times. This rearrangement joins TRBV28 to TRBJ1-2; 9 bases agree with TRBD1. CDR1 MDHEN and CDR2 SYDVKM come from the germline V gene. The V gene end was trimmed by 5 bases and the J gene end by 8 bases; junction bases not matched to a gene: 12. The CDR3 runs to 15 residues. The DNA of the CDR3 is TGTGCCAGCAGTGGGGGCTTGGACAGGGGTAAGGGCTACACCTTC. Its protein product is CASSGGLDRGKGYTF.

The V call is TRBV5-1, the J call TRBJ2-1; maybe TRBD1 (6 bases). The V and J ends lost 4 bases and 10 bases respectively, with 12 bases between them. This CDR3 is 12 amino acids long. Germline CDR1 SGHRS, CDR2 YFSETQ. CDR3 in amino acids: CASSAEGVEQFF. CDR3 sequence (DNA): TGCGCCAGCAGCGCCGAGGGGGTAGAGCAGTTCTTC.

The chain employs TRBV5-1 and TRBJ2-5, with 8 bases identical to TRBD1. The V segment lost 4 bases and the J segment 5 bases; nucleotides outside the gene matches: 4. The germline V gene encodes CDR1 SGHRS and CDR2 YFSETQ. The CDR3 runs to 13 residues. CDR3: CASSPDRVETQYF. The CDR3, as DNA: TGCGCCAGCAGCCCGGACAGGGTGGAGACCCAGTACTTC. Based on the CDR3 plus reference TRBV5-1 and TRBJ2-5, the full variable domain is KAGVTQTPRYLIKTRGQQVTLSCSPISGHRSVSWYQQTPGQGLQFLFEYFSETQRNKGNFPGRFSGRQFSNSRSEMNVSTLELGDSALYLCASSPDRVETQYFGPGTRLLVL.

This clonotype was observed many times. V gene TRBV12-3 or TRBV12-4 combines with J gene TRBJ2-2; possible D gene TRBD2, 6 bases. This CDR3 spans 15 amino acids. V was clipped by 6 bases and J by 2 bases, with 13 bases between them. This CDR3 reads CASRIQEGNTGELFF. CDR3 bases: TGTGCCAGCAGGATACAGGAGGGAAACACCGGGGAGCTGTTTTTT.

A few counts support this clonotype. This chain uses TRBV12-5 with TRBJ2-1; D gene unclear. CDR3 length: 13 amino acids. Germline V gene data show CDR1 as LGHNT and CDR2 as FRNRAP. The V end was cut by 1 base, the J end by 5 bases, with 6 bases between. CDR3 loop: CASGLGTHNEQFF. The CDR3 region has the DNA TGTGCTAGTGGTTTGGGGACCCACAATGAGCAGTTCTTC.

This clonotype was seen only a few times. The chain links TRBV4-2 to TRBJ2-3, with 9 bases fitting TRBD2. Losses at the gene ends were 4 bases for V and 6 bases for J; bases not matched to a gene: 14. Germline values: CDR1 LGHNA, CDR2 YNFKEQ. The CDR3 spans 17 residues. This chain's CDR3 is CASSPSEFSGGMDTQYF. DNA for the CDR3: TGTGCCAGCAGCCCCTCAGAATTTAGCGGGGGTATGGATACGCAGTATTTT.

In its sample, this clonotype was seen a few times. The chain has TRBV29-1 and TRBJ2-1; a weak D match, TRBD1 (6 bases). Trimming took 8 bases from V and 9 from J, leaving 17 bases between them. Per the germline V gene, CDR1 is SQVTM and CDR2 is ANQGSEA. The CDR3 covers 12 residues. CDR3 sequence reads: CSTTQGIGEQFF. The DNA for the CDR3 is TGCAGCACCACACAGGGAATTGGTGAGCAGTTCTTC.

The table lists this clonotype with a few counts. V is TRBV5-1 and J is TRBJ2-5; D is undetermined. This CDR3 contains 15 residues. From germline, CDR1 is SGHRS and CDR2 YFSETQ. Deletions cut 0 bases from V and 7 bases from J, with 16 bases between. The CDR3 here is CASSLDDLSGATQYF. Written as DNA, the CDR3 is TGCGCCAGCAGCTTGGACGATCTGTCCGGTGCGACCCAGTACTTC.

This clonotype has ten or more counts. The rearrangement uses TRBV7-2 and TRBJ2-3, with TRBD2 as a possible D gene (6 bases). The CDR3 is 15 amino acids. Germline V gene sequence: CDR1 SGHTA, CDR2 FQGNSA. The V end lost 1 base, the J end lost 3 bases, and 11 bases lay between the germline ends. In DNA form, the CDR3 reads TGTGCCAGCAGCTTAGTTCCGGGGAGGACAGATACGCAGTATTTT. This sequence encodes CASSLVPGRTDTQYF. Drawing the rest from reference TRBV7-2 and TRBJ2-3, the complete variable domain is GAGVSQSPSNKVTEKGKDVELRCDPISGHTALYWYRQSLGQGLEFLIYFQGNSAPDKSGLPSDRFSAERTGGSVSTLTIQRTQQEDSAVYLCASSLVPGRTDTQYFGPGTRLTVL.

This clonotype turned up a few times. CDR3 coding DNA: TGTGCCAGCAGCCGCGGACAGGTCTACGAGCAGTACTTC. It translates to CASSRGQVYEQYF. The chain has TRBV12-3 or TRBV12-4 and TRBJ2-7; 7 nucleotides match TRBD1. The V segment lost 6 bases and the J segment 3 bases; nucleotides outside the gene matches: 5. The length of the CDR3 is 13 residues.

The chain carries TRBV20-1 and TRBJ1-5; D ambiguous. Germline lookup yields CDR1 DFQATT and CDR2 SNEGSKA (reference sequence). The V gene lost 6 bases and the J gene lost 9 bases, with 18 bases spanning the gap. The CDR3 covers 13 residues. Here the CDR3 reads CSAKEYISPPQHF. Written as DNA, the CDR3 is TGCAGTGCCAAAGAGTACATTTCTCCGCCCCAGCATTTT.

This sequence joins TRBV11-2 and TRBJ1-5; TRBD1 agrees at 8 bases. The germline V gene encodes CDR1 SGHAT and CDR2 FQNNGV. The J segment lost 6 bases and the V segment lost 5 bases, leaving 6 bases of the junction unmatched. The CDR3 consists of 14 residues. Here the CDR3 reads CASSPTGASQPQHF. The CDR3 nucleotides are TGTGCCAGCAGCCCGACAGGGGCGAGTCAGCCCCAGCATTTT.

J is TRBJ2-1 and V is TRBV7-3; 12 positions match TRBD2. V lost 5 bases, J lost 8 bases, and 7 bases stayed unmatched. The CDR3 is 15 amino acids. Germline CDR1 is SGHTA and CDR2 is FQGTGA. The chain's CDR3 is CASSIRLAGADEQFF. CDR3 nucleotide sequence: TGTGCCAGCAGCATCAGACTAGCGGGGGCCGATGAGCAGTTCTTC.

This clonotype came up a few times. V gene TRBV12-3 or TRBV12-4 combines with J gene TRBJ2-6, with D tentatively TRBD1 (6 bases). The ends were cut back, 7 bases at V and 0 bases at J, with 16 bases in the middle. The CDR3 is made up of 17 amino acids. The CDR3, as DNA: TGTGCCAGCACCGACAGGCAATTCGACTCTGGGGCCAACGTCCTGACTTTC. Its translation is CASTDRQFDSGANVLTF.

In this sample, this clonotype turned up many times. The chain combines TRBV6-2 or TRBV6-3 with TRBJ2-5, with TRBD1 as a possible D gene (5 bases). The germline V and J ends were trimmed by 8 bases and 14 bases, with 21 bases remaining between them. CDR3 length: 12 amino acids. Germline V gene sequence: CDR1 MNHEY, CDR2 SVGEGT. The CDR3 reads CASDSHGADLYF. For the CDR3, the DNA is TGTGCCAGCGATTCTCATGGGGCCGACTTATACTTC.